This is a list of T cell receptor beta chains from one sample in a study of shared clonotypes between healthy human individuals. The method was immunoSEQ multiplex PCR; TCRdb's version includes in-frame clones alone and lacks a portion of them. This table holds about 2.4 million clones, 93% found once. What was sequenced was naive CD4+ T cells from PBMCs. The receptors stem from a man aged 18 to 35 in good health. Some clones in this sample may be carry-over from other donors' samples. Each CDR3 is given with its conserved first and last residue. The D gene is left open where the match is weak. Not all rows give a size; the values are once, few, many and, for expanded clones, a class.

CDR3,DNA,D,V,size,J
CASSQETRQPQHF,TGCGCCAGCAGCCAAGAGACGCGGCAGCCCCAGCATTTT,-,TRBV4-3,-,TRBJ1-5
CASSRPGQKFSTDTQYF,TGTGCCAGCAGCCGCCCGGGACAGAAATTCAGCACAGATACGCAGTATTTT,TRBD1,TRBV7-2,-,TRBJ2-3
CASSRLLAGVQETQYF,TGTGCCAGTAGTAGACTACTAGCGGGAGTACAAGAGACCCAGTACTTC,TRBD2,TRBV19,-,TRBJ2-5
CASRPRLLAGADTQYF,TGTGCCAGTAGACCCCGGCTGCTAGCGGGTGCAGATACGCAGTATTTT,TRBD2,TRBV19,-,TRBJ2-3
CASSLVQGDQPQHF,TGTGCCAGCAGCTTAGTTCAGGGGGATCAGCCCCAGCATTTT,TRBD1,TRBV7-6,-,TRBJ1-5
CASTSPGAETQYF,TGTGCCAGCACCTCCCCAGGGGCGGAGACCCAGTACTTC,-,TRBV6-5,once,TRBJ2-5
CASSFGTNEKLFF,TGTGCCAGTAGTTTCGGAACTAATGAAAAACTGTTTTTT,-,TRBV19,-,TRBJ1-4
CASSPPGRALGYTF,TGTGCCAGCAGCCCCCCGGGCAGGGCCCTTGGCTACACCTTC,-,TRBV5-4,-,TRBJ1-2
CASSGTGDTGELFF,TGTGCCTCCTCCGGGACAGGGGACACCGGGGAGCTGTTTTTT,TRBD1,TRBV30,-,TRBJ2-2
CASSLASNYEQYF,TGCGCCAGCAGCTTGGCCTCCAACTACGAGCAGTACTTC,-,TRBV5-1,-,TRBJ2-7
CASSLKARGQGSYNEQFF,TGTGCCAGCAGCTTAAAGGCTCGTGGACAGGGATCCTACAATGAGCAGTTCTTC,TRBD1,TRBV7-3,-,TRBJ2-1
CASSPDRETGYTF,TGTGCCAGCTCACCAGACAGGGAGACTGGCTACACCTTC,TRBD1,TRBV18,-,TRBJ1-2
CASSFSGGVYEQYF,TGCGCCAGCAGCTTCTCCGGGGGCGTCTACGAGCAGTACTTC,-,TRBV5-1,-,TRBJ2-7
CTSSQREGTSGRSFGTDTQYF,TGCACCAGCAGCCAGCGGGAGGGTACTAGCGGGAGGTCCTTTGGCACAGATACGCAGTATTTT,-,TRBV1,-,TRBJ2-3
CASTVGGSSGNTIYF,TGTGCCAGCACCGTAGGAGGCTCTTCTGGAAACACCATATATTTT,-,TRBV7-9,-,TRBJ1-3
CAIRGTGGHEQYF,TGTGCCATCCGAGGGACAGGGGGTCACGAGCAGTACTTC,TRBD1,TRBV6-5,-,TRBJ2-7
CASSLGGSSYNEQFF,TGCGCCAGCAGCCTGGGGGGCAGCTCCTACAATGAGCAGTTCTTC,-,TRBV5-1,-,TRBJ2-1
CASSEVWANYGYTF,TGTGCCAGCAGTGAAGTGTGGGCTAACTATGGCTACACCTTC,-,TRBV6-1,-,TRBJ1-2
CASSLRVNYGYTF,TGTGCCAGCAGCTTAAGGGTAAACTATGGCTACACCTTC,-,TRBV7-2,-,TRBJ1-2
CASSLEAANTEAFF,TGCGCCAGCAGCTTGGAGGCAGCTAACACTGAAGCTTTCTTT,-,TRBV5-1,-,TRBJ1-1
CASSRVYPGDYGYTF,TGTGCCAGCAGCCGCGTGTACCCTGGGGACTATGGCTACACCTTC,-,TRBV14,-,TRBJ1-2
CASSSPYSANTEAFF,TGTGCCAGCAGCTCACCTTATTCGGCGAACACTGAAGCTTTCTTT,-,TRBV7-6,-,TRBJ1-1
CASSPGQGNTEAFF,TGTGCCAGCTCACCGGGACAGGGAAACACTGAAGCTTTCTTT,TRBD1,TRBV18,once,TRBJ1-1
CASSVGGQGKYEQYF,TGTGCCAGCAGCGTAGGAGGACAGGGAAAATACGAGCAGTACTTC,TRBD1,TRBV9,-,TRBJ2-7